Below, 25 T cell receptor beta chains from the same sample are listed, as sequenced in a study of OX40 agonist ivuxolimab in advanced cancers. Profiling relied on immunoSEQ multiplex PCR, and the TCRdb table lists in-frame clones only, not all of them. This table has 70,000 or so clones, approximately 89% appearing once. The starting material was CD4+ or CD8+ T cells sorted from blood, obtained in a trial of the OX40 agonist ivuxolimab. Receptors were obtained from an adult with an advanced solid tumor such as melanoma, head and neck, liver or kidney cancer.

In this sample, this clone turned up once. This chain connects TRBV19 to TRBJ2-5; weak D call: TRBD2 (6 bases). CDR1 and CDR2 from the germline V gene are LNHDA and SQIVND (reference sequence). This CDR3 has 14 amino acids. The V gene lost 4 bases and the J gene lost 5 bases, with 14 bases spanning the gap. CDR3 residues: CASSTPGEVETQYF. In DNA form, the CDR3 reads TGTGCCAGTAGTACGCCGGGAGAGGTGGAGACCCAGTACTTC.

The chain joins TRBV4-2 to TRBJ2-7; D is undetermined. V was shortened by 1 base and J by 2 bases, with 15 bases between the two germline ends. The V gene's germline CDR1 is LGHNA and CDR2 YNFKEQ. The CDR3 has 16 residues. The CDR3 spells CASSQAAQSQTYEQYF. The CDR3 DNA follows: TGTGCCAGCAGCCAAGCGGCACAGAGTCAAACCTACGAGCAGTACTTC.

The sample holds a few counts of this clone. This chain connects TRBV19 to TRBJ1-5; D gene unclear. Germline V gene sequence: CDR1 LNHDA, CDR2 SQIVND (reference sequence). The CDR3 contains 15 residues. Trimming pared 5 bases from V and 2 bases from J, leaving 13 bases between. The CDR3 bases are TGTGCCAGTAGTTTTGGGGAAAGAGGCAATCAGCCCCAGCATTTT. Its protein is CASSFGERGNQPQHF.

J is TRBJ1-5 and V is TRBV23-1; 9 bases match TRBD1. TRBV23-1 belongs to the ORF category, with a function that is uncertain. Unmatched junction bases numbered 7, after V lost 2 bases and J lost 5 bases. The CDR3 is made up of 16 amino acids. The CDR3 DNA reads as TGCGCCAGCAGTCAAGGGATCGGACAGGGGTATCAGCCCCAGCATTTT. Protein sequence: CASSQGIGQGYQPQHF.

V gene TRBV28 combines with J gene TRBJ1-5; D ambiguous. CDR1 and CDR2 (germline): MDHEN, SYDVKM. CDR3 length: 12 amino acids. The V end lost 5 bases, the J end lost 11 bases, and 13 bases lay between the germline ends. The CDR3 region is CASSLLAQAQHF. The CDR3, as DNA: TGTGCCAGCAGTCTCCTGGCCCAGGCCCAGCATTTT.

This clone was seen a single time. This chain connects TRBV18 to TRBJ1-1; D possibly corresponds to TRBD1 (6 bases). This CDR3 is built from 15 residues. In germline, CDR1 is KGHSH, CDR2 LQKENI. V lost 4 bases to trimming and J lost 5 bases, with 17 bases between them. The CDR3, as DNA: TGTGCCAGCTCACTAGGACAACAGGGTAAAACTGAAGCTTTCTTT. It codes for CASSLGQQGKTEAFF. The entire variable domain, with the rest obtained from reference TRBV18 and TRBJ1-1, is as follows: NAGVMQNPRHLVRRRGQEARLRCSPMKGHSHVYWYRQLPEEGLKFMVYLQKENIIDESGMPKERFSAEFPKEGPSILRIQQVVRGDSAAYFCASSLGQQGKTEAFFGQGTRLTVV.

CDR3 in amino acids: CASSRNTGAEAFF. CDR3 nucleotides: TGTGCCAGCAGTCGCAATACAGGGGCTGAAGCTTTCTTT. The V call is TRBV27, the J call TRBJ1-1; TRBD1 agrees at 7 bases. CDR3 length: 13 residues. The J segment lost 6 bases and the V segment lost 5 bases, leaving 6 bases of the junction unmatched. Germline CDR1 and CDR2: MNHEY and SMNVEV (reference sequence).

In DNA form, the CDR3 reads TGTGCCAGCTCACCACGGGACGTGGGAGAAAAGACCCAGTACTTC. Protein sequence: CASSPRDVGEKTQYF. The chain uses TRBV18 and TRBJ2-5; D possibly uses TRBD1 or TRBD2 (5 bases each). The CDR3 is made up of 15 amino acids. CDR1 is KGHSH, CDR2 LQKENI, per germline. V lost 1 base, J lost 6 bases, and 15 bases lay in between.

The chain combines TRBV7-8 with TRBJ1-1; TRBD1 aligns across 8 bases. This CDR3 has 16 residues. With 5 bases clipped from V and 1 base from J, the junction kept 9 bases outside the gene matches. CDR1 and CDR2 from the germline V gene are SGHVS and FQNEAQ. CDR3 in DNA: TGTGCCAGCAGCCCCACCAGGGGGCTCCGGAACACTGAAGCTTTCTTT. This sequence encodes CASSPTRGLRNTEAFF.

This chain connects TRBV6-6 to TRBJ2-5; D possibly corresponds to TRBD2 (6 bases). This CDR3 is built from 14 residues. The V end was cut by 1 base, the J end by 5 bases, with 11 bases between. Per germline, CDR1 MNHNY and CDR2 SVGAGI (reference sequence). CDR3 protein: CASSYYRGLETQYF. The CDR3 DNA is TGTGCCAGCAGTTACTATCGGGGGTTGGAGACCCAGTACTTC.

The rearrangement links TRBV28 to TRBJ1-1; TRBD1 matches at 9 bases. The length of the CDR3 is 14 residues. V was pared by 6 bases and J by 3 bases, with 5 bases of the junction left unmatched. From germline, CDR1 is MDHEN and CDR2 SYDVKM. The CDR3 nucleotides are TGTGCCAGCAGGAAACAGGGGGCCTACACTGAAGCTTTCTTT. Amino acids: CASRKQGAYTEAFF.

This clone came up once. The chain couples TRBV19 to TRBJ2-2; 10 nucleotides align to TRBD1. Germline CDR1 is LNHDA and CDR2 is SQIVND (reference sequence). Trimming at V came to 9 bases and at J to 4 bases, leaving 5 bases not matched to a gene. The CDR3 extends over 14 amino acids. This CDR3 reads CASSRDRGTGELFF. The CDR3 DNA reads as TGTGCCAGCTCCCGGGACAGGGGCACCGGGGAGCTGTTTTTT.

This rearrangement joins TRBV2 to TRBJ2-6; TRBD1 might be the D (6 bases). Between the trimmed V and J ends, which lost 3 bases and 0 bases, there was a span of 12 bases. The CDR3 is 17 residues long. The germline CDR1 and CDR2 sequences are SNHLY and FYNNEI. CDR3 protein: CASSDLGQTSGANVLTF. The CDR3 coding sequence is TGTGCCAGCAGTGACCTAGGACAGACCTCTGGGGCCAACGTCCTGACTTTC.

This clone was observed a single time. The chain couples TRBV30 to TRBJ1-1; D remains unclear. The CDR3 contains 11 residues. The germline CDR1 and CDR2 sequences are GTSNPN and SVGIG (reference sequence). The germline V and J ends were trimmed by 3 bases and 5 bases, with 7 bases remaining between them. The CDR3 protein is CAWRLGTEAFF. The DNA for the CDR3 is TGTGCCTGGAGGTTGGGAACTGAAGCTTTCTTT.

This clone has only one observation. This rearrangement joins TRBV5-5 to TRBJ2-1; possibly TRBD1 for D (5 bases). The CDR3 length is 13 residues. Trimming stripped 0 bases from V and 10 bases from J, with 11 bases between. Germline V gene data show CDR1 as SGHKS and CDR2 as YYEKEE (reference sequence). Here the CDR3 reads CASSLVAGPEQFF. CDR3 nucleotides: TGTGCCAGCAGCTTGGTGGCAGGGCCAGAGCAGTTCTTC.

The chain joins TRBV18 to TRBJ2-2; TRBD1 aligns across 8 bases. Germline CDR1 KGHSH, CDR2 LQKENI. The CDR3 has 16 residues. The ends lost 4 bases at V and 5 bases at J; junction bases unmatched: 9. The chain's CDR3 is CASSRSGTGGTGELFF. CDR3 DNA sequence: TGTGCCAGCTCACGATCCGGGACAGGCGGGACCGGGGAGCTGTTTTTT.

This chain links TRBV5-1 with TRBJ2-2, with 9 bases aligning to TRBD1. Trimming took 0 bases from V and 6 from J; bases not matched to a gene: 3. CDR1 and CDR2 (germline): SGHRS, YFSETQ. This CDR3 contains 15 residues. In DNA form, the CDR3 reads TGCGCCAGCAGCTTGGACAGGGGGCTTTCCGGGGAGCTGTTTTTT. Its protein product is CASSLDRGLSGELFF. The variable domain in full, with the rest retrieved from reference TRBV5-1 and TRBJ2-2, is KAGVTQTPRYLIKTRGQQVTLSCSPISGHRSVSWYQQTPGQGLQFLFEYFSETQRNKGNFPGRFSGRQFSNSRSEMNVSTLELGDSALYLCASSLDRGLSGELFFGEGSRLTVL.

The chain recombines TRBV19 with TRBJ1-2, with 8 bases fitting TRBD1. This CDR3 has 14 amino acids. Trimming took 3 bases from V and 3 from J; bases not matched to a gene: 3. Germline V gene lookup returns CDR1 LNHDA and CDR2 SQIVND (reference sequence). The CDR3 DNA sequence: TGTGCCAGTAGTATGTGGGGACAGGACTATGGCTACACCTTC. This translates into CASSMWGQDYGYTF.

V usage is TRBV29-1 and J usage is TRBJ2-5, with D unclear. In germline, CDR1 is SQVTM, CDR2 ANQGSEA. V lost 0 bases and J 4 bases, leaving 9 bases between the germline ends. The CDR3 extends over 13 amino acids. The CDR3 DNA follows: TGCAGCGTTGAAGATCACTGGGGAGAGACCCAGTACTTC. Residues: CSVEDHWGETQYF.

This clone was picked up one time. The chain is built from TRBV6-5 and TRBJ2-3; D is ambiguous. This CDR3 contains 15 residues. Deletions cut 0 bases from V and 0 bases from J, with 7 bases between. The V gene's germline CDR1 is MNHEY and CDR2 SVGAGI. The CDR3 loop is CASSYSRKSTDTQYF. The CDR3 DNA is TGTGCCAGCAGTTACTCCCGTAAGAGCACAGATACGCAGTATTTT.

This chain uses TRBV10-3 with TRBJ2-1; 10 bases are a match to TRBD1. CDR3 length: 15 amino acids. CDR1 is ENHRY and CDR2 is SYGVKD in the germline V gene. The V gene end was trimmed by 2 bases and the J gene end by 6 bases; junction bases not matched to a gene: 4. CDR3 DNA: TGTGCCATCAGTGAGGCAGGGACAGGGGTCAATGAGCAGTTCTTC. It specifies CAISEAGTGVNEQFF.

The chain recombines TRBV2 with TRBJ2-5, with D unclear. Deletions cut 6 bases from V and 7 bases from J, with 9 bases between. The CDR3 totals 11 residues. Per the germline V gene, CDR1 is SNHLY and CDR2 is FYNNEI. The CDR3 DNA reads TGTGCCAGCAGCTTGCTCCCGACCCAGTACTTC. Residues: CASSLLPTQYF.

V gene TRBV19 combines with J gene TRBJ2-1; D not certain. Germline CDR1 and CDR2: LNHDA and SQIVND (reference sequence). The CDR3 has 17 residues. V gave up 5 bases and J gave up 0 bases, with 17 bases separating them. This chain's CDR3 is CASSSTPLMSSYNEQFF. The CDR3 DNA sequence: TGTGCCAGTAGTTCGACCCCACTGATGAGCTCCTACAATGAGCAGTTCTTC. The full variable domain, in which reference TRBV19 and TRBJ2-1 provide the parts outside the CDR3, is DGGITQSPKYLFRKEGQNVTLSCEQNLNHDAMYWYRQDPGQGLRLIYYSQIVNDFQKGDIAEGYSVSREKKESFPLTVTSAQKNPTAFYLCASSSTPLMSSYNEQFFGPGTRLTVL.

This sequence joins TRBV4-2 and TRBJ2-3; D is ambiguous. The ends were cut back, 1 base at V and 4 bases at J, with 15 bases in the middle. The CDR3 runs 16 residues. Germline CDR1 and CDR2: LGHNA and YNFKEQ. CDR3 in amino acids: CASSQGDRGSADTQYF. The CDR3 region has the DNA TGTGCCAGCAGCCAAGGAGACCGAGGAAGCGCAGATACGCAGTATTTT.

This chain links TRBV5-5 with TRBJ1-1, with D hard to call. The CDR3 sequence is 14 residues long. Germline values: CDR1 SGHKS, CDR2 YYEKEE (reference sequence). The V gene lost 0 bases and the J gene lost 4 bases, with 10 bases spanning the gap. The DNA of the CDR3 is TGTGCCAGCAGCTTGGCCGGAATTGGCACTGAAGCTTTCTTT. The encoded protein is CASSLAGIGTEAFF. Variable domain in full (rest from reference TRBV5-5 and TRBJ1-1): DAGVTQSPTHLIKTRGQQVTLRCSPISGHKSVSWYQQVLGQGPQFIFQYYEKEERGRGNFPDRFSARQFPNYSSELNVNALLLGDSALYLCASSLAGIGTEAFFGQGTRLTVV.